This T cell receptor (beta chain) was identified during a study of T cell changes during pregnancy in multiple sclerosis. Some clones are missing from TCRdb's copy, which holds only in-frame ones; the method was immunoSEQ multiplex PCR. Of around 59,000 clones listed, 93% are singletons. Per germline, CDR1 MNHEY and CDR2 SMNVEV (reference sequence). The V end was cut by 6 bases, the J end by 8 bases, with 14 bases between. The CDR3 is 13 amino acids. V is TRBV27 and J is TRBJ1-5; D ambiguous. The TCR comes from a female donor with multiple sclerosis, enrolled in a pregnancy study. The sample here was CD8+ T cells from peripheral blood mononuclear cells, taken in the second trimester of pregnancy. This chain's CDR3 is CASRRDVAEPQHF. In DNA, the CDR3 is TGTGCCAGCAGGAGGGATGTCGCAGAGCCCCAGCATTTT.